These 20 T cell receptor beta chains share one sample of origin, sequenced in a study of blood T cell repertoires in COVID-19. Method: immunoSEQ multiplex PCR; TCRdb's copy keeps in-frame clones and lacks some. The sample lists a few hundred thousand clones, 70% to 90% occurring once. Sequenced material: PBMCs or T cells enriched from blood (not recorded which). These receptors were collected from a woman aged 50 to 60 who had been exposed to COVID-19.

This clone was picked up one time. The rearrangement uses TRBV28 and TRBJ1-1; TRBD1 matches 7 bases. V was pared by 2 bases and J by 1 base, with 4 bases of the junction left unmatched. The CDR3 is 15 amino acids. Germline V gene data show CDR1 as MDHEN and CDR2 as SYDVKM. The DNA for the CDR3 is TGTGCCAGCAGTTTAGAAGGGACAGCGAACACTGAAGCTTTCTTT. Translating gives CASSLEGTANTEAFF.

The V call is TRBV6-6, the J call TRBJ2-2; no reliable D call. The V end lost 6 bases, the J end lost 5 bases, and 10 bases lay between the germline ends. CDR3 size: 13 residues. CDR1 and CDR2 from the germline V gene are MNHNY and SVGAGI (reference sequence). The CDR3 bases are TGTGCCAGCAGAAACTTCGCTACCGGGGAGCTGTTTTTT. It encodes CASRNFATGELFF.

Here the CDR3 reads CASSPSGQSVEKLFF. Here the CDR3 DNA reads TGCGCCAGCAGCCCATCCGGACAGAGTGTAGAAAAACTGTTTTTT. The chain has TRBV4-1 and TRBJ1-4; D is perhaps TRBD1 (6 bases). Trimming removed 4 bases at V and 8 bases at J, with 17 bases between. The CDR3 loop spans 15 amino acids. Looked up from germline, CDR1 is MGHRA and CDR2 is YSYEKL.

The chain combines TRBV9 with TRBJ1-2; 8 positions match TRBD1. Germline CDR1 reads SGDLS; CDR2 reads YYNGEE. The CDR3 runs 12 residues. V was pared by 7 bases and J by 8 bases, with 7 bases of the junction left unmatched. The CDR3 spells CASQGQGLGYTF. CDR3 DNA sequence: TGTGCCAGCCAAGGACAGGGCCTCGGCTACACCTTC.

The CDR3 nucleotides read TGTGCCAGCAGTGAAGCTTGGGGGGATGGCTACACCTTC. Translated: CASSEAWGDGYTF. The chain joins TRBV6-1 to TRBJ1-2, with TRBD1 as a possible D gene (5 bases). The V gene's germline CDR1 is MNHNS and CDR2 SASEGT. The V end was cut by 0 bases, the J end by 6 bases, with 8 bases between. There are 13 residues in the CDR3.

This clone was seen only a few times. The chain recombines TRBV18 with TRBJ2-7; D ambiguous. CDR3 size: 14 residues. Germline CDR1 is KGHSH and CDR2 is LQKENI. V gave up 1 base and J gave up 1 base, with 8 bases separating them. CDR3 region: CASSPQPLSYEQYF. CDR3 nucleotide sequence: TGTGCCAGCTCACCACAACCGCTATCCTACGAGCAGTACTTC.

This clone was recorded only once. V usage is TRBV6-5 and J usage is TRBJ1-1; a weak D match, TRBD1 (5 bases). The CDR3 has 13 residues. V lost 5 bases and J lost 7, with 14 bases in between. Germline values: CDR1 MNHEY, CDR2 SVGAGI. The CDR3 sequence is CASSPPGIIEAFF. DNA of the CDR3: TGTGCCAGCAGTCCTCCAGGGATTATTGAAGCTTTCTTT.

This chain uses TRBV12-3 or TRBV12-4 with TRBJ1-1; a weak D match, TRBD1 (5 bases). This CDR3 has 13 amino acids. V was trimmed by 6 bases and J by 4 bases, leaving 12 bases between them. The CDR3 region is CASSAGFGTEAFF. The CDR3 DNA follows: TGTGCCAGCAGCGCAGGGTTCGGCACTGAAGCTTTCTTT.

V usage is TRBV6-2 or TRBV6-3 and J usage is TRBJ1-1; TRBD1 is a possible D gene (6 bases). Germline V gene data show CDR1 as MNHEY and CDR2 as SVGEGT. V dropped 6 bases and J dropped 6 bases, with 17 bases sitting between them. There are 14 residues in the CDR3. The CDR3 region has the DNA TGTGCCAGCAGACCTAGTAGGGGGGGCGCTGAAGCTTTCTTT. Its protein product is CASRPSRGGAEAFF.

V gene TRBV30 combines with J gene TRBJ1-2; 8 bases align to TRBD1. Looked up from germline, CDR1 is GTSNPN and CDR2 is SVGIG (reference sequence). The CDR3 runs 16 residues. V lost 7 bases to trimming and J lost 1 base; unmatched junction nucleotides: 14. The CDR3 reads CALGRGTGDRNYGYTF. In DNA form, the CDR3 reads TGTGCCTTGGGTCGGGGGACAGGAGACCGTAACTATGGCTACACCTTC.

The chain uses TRBV30 and TRBJ1-2; the D gene is possibly TRBD1 (5 bases). The CDR3 covers 14 residues. The ends were cut back, 3 bases at V and 5 bases at J, with 16 bases in the middle. From germline, CDR1 is GTSNPN and CDR2 SVGIG (reference sequence). The CDR3 reads CAWSRSQGVYGYTF. The CDR3 nucleotides read TGTGCCTGGAGCCGCTCCCAGGGTGTATATGGCTACACCTTC.

The chain combines TRBV3-1 (or the pseudogene TRBV3-2) with TRBJ1-2; D remains ambiguous. Trimming took off 0 bases at V and 5 bases at J, with 4 bases between the two ends. Germline V lookup: CDR1 LGHDT, CDR2 YNNKEL (reference sequence). The CDR3 has 12 amino acids. CDR3 coding DNA: TGTGCCAGCAGCCAAGAACTATATGGCTACACCTTC. Translating gives CASSQELYGYTF.

This clone has more than one count but fewer than ten. The chain employs TRBV9 and TRBJ1-6, with D possibly TRBD1 on 5 matching bases. V was pared by 0 bases and J by 7 bases, with 11 bases between. The CDR3 sequence is 15 residues long. In germline, CDR1 is SGDLS, CDR2 YYNGEE. CDR3 sequence: CASSVDGGKNSPLHF. For the CDR3, the DNA is TGTGCCAGCAGCGTAGATGGGGGGAAAAATTCACCCCTCCACTTT.

As regards this clone: Within the sample, other DNA sequences also encode this same CDR3. The chain recombines TRBV5-4 with TRBJ1-1, with no clear D. The CDR3 is made up of 14 amino acids. V was pared by 0 bases and J by 1 base, with 7 bases between. The germline gives CDR1 SGHNT, CDR2 YYREEE (reference sequence). This CDR3 reads CASSLDPRNTEAFF. CDR3 bases: TGTGCCAGCAGCTTGGACCCGAGGAACACTGAAGCTTTCTTT. The variable domain in full, with the rest retrieved from reference TRBV5-4 and TRBJ1-1, is ETGVTQSPTHLIKTRGQQVTLRCSSQSGHNTVSWYQQALGQGPQFIFQYYREEENGRGNFPPRFSGLQFPNYSSELNVNALELDDSALYLCASSLDPRNTEAFFGQGTRLTVV.

The V and J genes are TRBV5-6 and TRBJ1-5; D not certain. The CDR3 totals 13 residues. V lost 1 base to trimming and J lost 4 bases, with 6 bases between them. In germline, CDR1 is SGHDT, CDR2 YYEEEE. The CDR3 protein is CASSLRENQPQHF. The CDR3 region has the DNA TGTGCCAGCAGCTTGCGGGAGAATCAGCCCCAGCATTTT.

V usage is TRBV19 and J usage is TRBJ1-2, with D possibly being TRBD1 (6 bases). Germline V gene sequence: CDR1 LNHDA, CDR2 SQIVND (reference sequence). The CDR3 loop spans 16 amino acids. V lost 3 bases and J 4 bases, leaving 18 bases between the germline ends. CDR3 in DNA: TGTGCCAGTAGTATGGCTAGGGGCGGGGGCGGCTATGGCTACACCTTC. As protein: CASSMARGGGGYGYTF.

The chain has TRBV13 and TRBJ2-7, with 7 bases that match TRBD1. Germline assignment: CDR1 PRHDT and CDR2 FYEKMQ (reference sequence). This CDR3 contains 14 residues. Trimming took 1 base from V and 2 from J; bases not matched to a gene: 2. The CDR3 spells CASSLEGAAYEQYF. The CDR3 DNA reads TGTGCCAGCAGCTTAGAGGGGGCCGCCTACGAGCAGTACTTC.

This clone was observed a few times. The chain joins TRBV7-2 to TRBJ1-2; D remains ambiguous. CDR1 is SGHTA and CDR2 is FQGNSA in the germline V gene. The V gene lost 1 base and the J gene lost 6 bases, with 9 bases spanning the gap. CDR3 length: 13 amino acids. The CDR3 reads CASSLVGVDGYTF. The CDR3 DNA follows: TGTGCCAGCAGCTTAGTCGGTGTGGATGGCTACACCTTC.

V gene TRBV19 combines with J gene TRBJ2-3; TRBD2 might be the D (7 bases). Germline V lookup: CDR1 LNHDA, CDR2 SQIVND (reference sequence). CDR3 length: 16 amino acids. Deletions cut 5 bases from V and 1 base from J, with 16 bases between. CDR3 sequence: CASSVNGGRGTDTQYF. The CDR3 DNA sequence: TGTGCCAGTAGTGTAAACGGGGGGCGGGGCACAGATACGCAGTATTTT.

V and J are TRBV5-1 and TRBJ1-2; 8 bases agree with TRBD1. Germline CDR1 SGHRS, CDR2 YFSETQ. J lost 8 bases, V lost 1 base, and 7 bases had no gene match. The CDR3 runs to 14 residues. This CDR3 reads CASSLSQGAGGYTF. DNA of the CDR3: TGCGCCAGCAGCTTGTCCCAGGGGGCTGGAGGCTACACCTTC.